The clone carrying this T cell receptor (beta chain) was counted a few times. Only in-frame clones appear in the TCRdb table, and some are missing; sequencing was by immunoSEQ multiplex PCR. Of roughly 300,000 clones listed, roughly 76% are singletons. This sample was included in a study of cytotoxic CD8 clonotypes in ibrutinib-treated CLL. The CDR3 runs to 15 residues. Germline V CDR1 and CDR2: MNHNS, SASEGT. V was clipped by 6 bases and J by 0 bases, with 12 bases between them. This clonotype was obtained from a human donor with chronic lymphocytic leukemia. This specimen was PBMCs, taken at disease progression, from a patient treated with ibrutinib. The V call is TRBV6-1, the J call TRBJ1-5, with D unclear. CDR3 sequence: CASSMVIYSNQPQHF. The CDR3 bases are TGTGCCAGCAGCATGGTAATTTATAGCAATCAGCCCCAGCATTTT.